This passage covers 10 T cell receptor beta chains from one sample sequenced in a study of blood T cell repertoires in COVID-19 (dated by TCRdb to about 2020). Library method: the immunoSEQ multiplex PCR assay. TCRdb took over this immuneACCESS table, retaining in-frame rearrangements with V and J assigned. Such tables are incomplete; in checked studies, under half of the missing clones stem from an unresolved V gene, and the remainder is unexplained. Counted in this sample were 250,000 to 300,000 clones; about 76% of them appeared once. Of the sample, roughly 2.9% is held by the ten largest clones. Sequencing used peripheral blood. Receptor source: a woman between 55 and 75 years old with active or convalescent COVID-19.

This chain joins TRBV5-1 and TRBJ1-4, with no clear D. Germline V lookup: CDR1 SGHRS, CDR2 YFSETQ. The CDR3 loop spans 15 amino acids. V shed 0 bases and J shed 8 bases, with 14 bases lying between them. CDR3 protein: CASSLGGTEGEKLFF. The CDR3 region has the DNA TGCGCCAGCAGCTTGGGAGGCACGGAAGGAGAAAAACTGTTTTTT.

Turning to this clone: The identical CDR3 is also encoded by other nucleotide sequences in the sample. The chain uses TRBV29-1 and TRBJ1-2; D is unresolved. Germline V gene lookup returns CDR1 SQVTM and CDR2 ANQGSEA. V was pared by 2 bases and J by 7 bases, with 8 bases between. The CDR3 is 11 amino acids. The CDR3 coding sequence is TGCAGCGTTGAATCCGGCGGTGGCTACACCTTC. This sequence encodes CSVESGGGYTF.

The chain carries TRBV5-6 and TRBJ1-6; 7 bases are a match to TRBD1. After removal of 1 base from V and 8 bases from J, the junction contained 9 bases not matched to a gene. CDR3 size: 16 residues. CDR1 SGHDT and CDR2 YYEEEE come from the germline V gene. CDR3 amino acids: CASSLWIGDSDSPLHF. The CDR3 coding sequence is TGTGCCAGCAGCTTGTGGATCGGGGACAGTGATTCACCCCTCCACTTT.

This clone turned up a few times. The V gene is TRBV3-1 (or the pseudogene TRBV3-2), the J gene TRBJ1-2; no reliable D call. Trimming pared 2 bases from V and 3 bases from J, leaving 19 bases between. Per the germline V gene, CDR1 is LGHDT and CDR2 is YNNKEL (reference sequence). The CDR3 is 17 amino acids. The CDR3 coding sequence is TGTGCCAGCAGCCAATGGCAGATAGATGCTGCGGACTATGGCTACACCTTC. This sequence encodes CASSQWQIDAADYGYTF.

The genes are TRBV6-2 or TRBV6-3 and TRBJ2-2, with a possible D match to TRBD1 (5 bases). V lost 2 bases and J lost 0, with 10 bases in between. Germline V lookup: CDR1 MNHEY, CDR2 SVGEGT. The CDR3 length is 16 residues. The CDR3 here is CASSYGAGTNTGELFF. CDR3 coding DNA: TGTGCCAGCAGTTACGGGGCAGGGACGAACACCGGGGAGCTGTTTTTT.

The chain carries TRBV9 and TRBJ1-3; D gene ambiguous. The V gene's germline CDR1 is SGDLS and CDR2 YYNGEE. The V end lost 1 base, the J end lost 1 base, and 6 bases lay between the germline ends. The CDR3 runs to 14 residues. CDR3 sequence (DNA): TGTGCCAGCAGCGTAACTTTTTCTGGAAACACCATATATTTT. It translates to CASSVTFSGNTIYF.

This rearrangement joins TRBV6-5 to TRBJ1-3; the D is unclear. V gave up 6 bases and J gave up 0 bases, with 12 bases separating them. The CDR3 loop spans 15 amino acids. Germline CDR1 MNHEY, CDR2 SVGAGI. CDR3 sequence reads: CASRPSGFSGNTIYF. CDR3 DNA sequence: TGTGCCAGCAGACCCTCGGGGTTCTCTGGAAACACCATATATTTT.

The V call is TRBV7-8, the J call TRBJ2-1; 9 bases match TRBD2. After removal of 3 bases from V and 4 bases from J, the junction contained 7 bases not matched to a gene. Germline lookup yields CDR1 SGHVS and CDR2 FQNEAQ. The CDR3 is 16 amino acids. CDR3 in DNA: TGTGCCAGCAGCTTCCGCGGGGGGGGCCGATACAATGAGCAGTTCTTC. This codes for CASSFRGGGRYNEQFF. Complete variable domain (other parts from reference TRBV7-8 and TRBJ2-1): GAGVSQSPRYKVAKRGQDVALRCDPISGHVSLFWYQQALGQGPEFLTYFQNEAQLDKSGLPSDRFFAERPEGSVSTLKIQRTQQEDSAVYLCASSFRGGGRYNEQFFGPGTRLTVL.

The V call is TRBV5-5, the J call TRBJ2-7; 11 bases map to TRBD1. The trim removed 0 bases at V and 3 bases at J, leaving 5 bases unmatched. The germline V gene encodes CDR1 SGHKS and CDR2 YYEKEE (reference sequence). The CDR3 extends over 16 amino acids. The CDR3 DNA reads TGTGCCAGCAGCTTGGGCGTGGGGACAGGGGGCTACGAGCAGTACTTC. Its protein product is CASSLGVGTGGYEQYF.

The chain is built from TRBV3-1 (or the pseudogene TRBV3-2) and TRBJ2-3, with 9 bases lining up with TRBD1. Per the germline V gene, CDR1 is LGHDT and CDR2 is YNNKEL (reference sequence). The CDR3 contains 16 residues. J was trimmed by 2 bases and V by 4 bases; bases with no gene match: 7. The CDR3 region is CASSPHRGPATDTQYF. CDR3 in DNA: TGTGCCAGCAGCCCACACAGGGGGCCTGCCACAGATACGCAGTATTTT.